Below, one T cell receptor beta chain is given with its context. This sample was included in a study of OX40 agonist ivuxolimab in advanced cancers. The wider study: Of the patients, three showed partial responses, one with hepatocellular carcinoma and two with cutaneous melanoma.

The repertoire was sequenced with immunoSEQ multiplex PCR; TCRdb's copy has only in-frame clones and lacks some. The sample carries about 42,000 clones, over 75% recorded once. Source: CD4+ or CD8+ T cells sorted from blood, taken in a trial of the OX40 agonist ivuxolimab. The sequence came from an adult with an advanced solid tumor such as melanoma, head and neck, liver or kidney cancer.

The CDR3, as DNA: TGTGCCAGCAGCTACAGGGTTCAGCCCCAGCATTTT. Its translation is CASSYRVQPQHF. This rearrangement joins TRBV5-6 to TRBJ1-5, with D maybe TRBD1 (6 bases). Looked up from germline, CDR1 is SGHDT and CDR2 is YYEEEE. The V end lost 3 bases, the J end lost 6 bases, and 7 bases lay between the germline ends. The CDR3 contains 12 residues.